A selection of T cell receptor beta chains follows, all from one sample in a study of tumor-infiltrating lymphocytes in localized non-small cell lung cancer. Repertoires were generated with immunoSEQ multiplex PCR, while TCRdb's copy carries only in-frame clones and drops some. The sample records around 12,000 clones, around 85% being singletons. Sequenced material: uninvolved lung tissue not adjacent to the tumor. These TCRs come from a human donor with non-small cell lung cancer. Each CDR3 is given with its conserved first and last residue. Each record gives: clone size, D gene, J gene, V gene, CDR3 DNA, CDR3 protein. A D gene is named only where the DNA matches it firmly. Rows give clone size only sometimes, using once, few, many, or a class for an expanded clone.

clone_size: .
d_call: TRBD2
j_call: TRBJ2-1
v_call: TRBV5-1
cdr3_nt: TGCGCCAGCAGCTTTGCGGGAGGGGGACCTTCCTACAATGAGCAGTTCTTC
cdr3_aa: CASSFAGGGPSYNEQFF

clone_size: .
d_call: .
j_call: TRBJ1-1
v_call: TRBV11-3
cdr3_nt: TGTGCCAGCAGCCAGCAGGGGACTGAAGCTTTCTTT
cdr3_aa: CASSQQGTEAFF

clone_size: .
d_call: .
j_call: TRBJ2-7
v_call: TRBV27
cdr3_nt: TGTGCCAGCAGTCCGCAATTAACGGCAGGGAAGTCTCACGAGCAGTACTTC
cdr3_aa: CASSPQLTAGKSHEQYF

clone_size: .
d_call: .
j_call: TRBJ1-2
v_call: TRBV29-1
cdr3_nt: TGCAGCGTTGATGGCTACACCTTC
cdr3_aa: CSVDGYTF

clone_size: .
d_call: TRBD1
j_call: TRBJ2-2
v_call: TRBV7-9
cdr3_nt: TGTGCCAGCAGCTTAGAGGGACAGGTCGGGGAGCTGTTTTTT
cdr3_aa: CASSLEGQVGELFF

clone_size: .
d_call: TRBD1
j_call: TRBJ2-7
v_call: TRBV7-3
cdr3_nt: TGTGCCAGCAGCTCCCAAGGACAGGGAAAGCAGTACTTC
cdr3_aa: CASSSQGQGKQYF

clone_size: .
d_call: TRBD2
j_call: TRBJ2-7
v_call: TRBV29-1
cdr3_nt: TGCAGCGTCGATACTAGCGGGGCGGGCGAGCAGTACTTC
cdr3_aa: CSVDTSGAGEQYF

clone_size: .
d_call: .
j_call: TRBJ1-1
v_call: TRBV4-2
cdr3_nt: TGTGCCAGCAGCCAATTGGGGCGGATTGAAGCTTTCTTT
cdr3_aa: CASSQLGRIEAFF

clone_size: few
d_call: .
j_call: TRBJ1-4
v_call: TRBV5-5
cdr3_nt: TGTGCCAGCAGCCGACCTAGACAGGTCCCGGGTGAAAAACTGTTTTTT
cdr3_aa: CASSRPRQVPGEKLFF

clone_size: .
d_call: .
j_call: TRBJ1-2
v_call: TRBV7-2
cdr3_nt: TGTGCCAGCAGCTTAGGTGATCAGGGTAGCTATGGCTACACCTTC
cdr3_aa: CASSLGDQGSYGYTF

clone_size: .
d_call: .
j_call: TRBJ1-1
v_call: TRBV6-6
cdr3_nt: TGTGCCAGCAGTTTTTACGGGGGGGACGATGGCACTGAAGCTTTCTTT
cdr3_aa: CASSFYGGDDGTEAFF

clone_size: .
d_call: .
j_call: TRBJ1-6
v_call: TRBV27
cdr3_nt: TGTGCCAGCAGTTTTTCGCCGAATTCACCCCTCCACTTT
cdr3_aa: CASSFSPNSPLHF

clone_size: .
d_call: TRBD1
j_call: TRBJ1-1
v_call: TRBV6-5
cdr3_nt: TGTGCCAGCATTCAAACGACAGGGACAGCTTTCTTT
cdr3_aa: CASIQTTGTAFF

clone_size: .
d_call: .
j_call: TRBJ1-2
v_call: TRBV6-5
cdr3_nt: TGTGCCAGCAGTTGGACGAGGGATTCGTATGGCTACACCTTC
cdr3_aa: CASSWTRDSYGYTF

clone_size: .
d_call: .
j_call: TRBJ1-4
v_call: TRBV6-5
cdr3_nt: TGTGCCAGCAGTCTTACAGGGATTAATGAAAAACTGTTTTTT
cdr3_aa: CASSLTGINEKLFF

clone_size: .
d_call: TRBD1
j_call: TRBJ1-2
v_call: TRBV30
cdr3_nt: TGTGCCTGGAGTACAGGGGCCCGAGGCTACACCTTC
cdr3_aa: CAWSTGARGYTF

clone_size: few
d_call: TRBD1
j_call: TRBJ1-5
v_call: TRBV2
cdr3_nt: TGTGCCAGCAGTGATGCGACAGGGGGAGGTCAGCCCCAGCATTTT
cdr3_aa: CASSDATGGGQPQHF

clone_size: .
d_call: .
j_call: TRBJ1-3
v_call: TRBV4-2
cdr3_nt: TGTGCCAGCAGCCAAGGCTCTGGAAACACCATATATTTT
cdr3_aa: CASSQGSGNTIYF

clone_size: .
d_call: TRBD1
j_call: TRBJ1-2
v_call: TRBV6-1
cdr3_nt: TGTGCCAGCAGTAGGCGGGGGCAGGGGGTAGTTGGCTACACCTTC
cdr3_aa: CASSRRGQGVVGYTF

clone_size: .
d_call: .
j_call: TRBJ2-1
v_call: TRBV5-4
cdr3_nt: TGTGCCAGCAGCCCAGCGAAAACGGGGCTCGAGCAGTTCTTC
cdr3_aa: CASSPAKTGLEQFF

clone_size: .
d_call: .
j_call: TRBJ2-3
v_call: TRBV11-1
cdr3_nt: TGTGCCAGCAGCCAAGGACCCGGCACAGATACGCAGTATTTT
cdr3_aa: CASSQGPGTDTQYF

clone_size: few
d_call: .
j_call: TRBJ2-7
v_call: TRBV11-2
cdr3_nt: TGTGCCAGCAGCTTAGACACCCCCTACGAGCAGTACTTC
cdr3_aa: CASSLDTPYEQYF

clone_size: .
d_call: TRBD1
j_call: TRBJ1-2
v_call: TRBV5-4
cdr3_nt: TGTGCCAGCAGCTCAACCAACCTCGACAGGGTCTATGGCTACACCTTC
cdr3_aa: CASSSTNLDRVYGYTF

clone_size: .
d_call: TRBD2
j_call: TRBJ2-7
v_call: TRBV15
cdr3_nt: TGTGCCACCAGCACCTCCCCAGTCTCGGCTAGCGGGAGGTGGTTC
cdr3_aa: CATSTSPVSASGRWF

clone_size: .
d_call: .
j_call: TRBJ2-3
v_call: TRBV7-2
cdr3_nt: TGTGCCAGCAGCTTTCAGTGGCGCGGCACAGATACGCAGTATTTT
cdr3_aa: CASSFQWRGTDTQYF

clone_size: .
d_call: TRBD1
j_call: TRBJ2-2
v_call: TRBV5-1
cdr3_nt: TGCGCCAGCAGCTCTAGACAGGGGGTAACCGGGGAGCTGTTTTTT
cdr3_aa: CASSSRQGVTGELFF

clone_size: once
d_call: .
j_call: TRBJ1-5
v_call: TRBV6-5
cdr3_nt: TGTGCCAGCAGTTCTCTTCGGGACAATCAGCCCCAGCATTTT
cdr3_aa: CASSSLRDNQPQHF

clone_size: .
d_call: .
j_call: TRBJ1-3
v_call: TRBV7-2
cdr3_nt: TGTGCCAGCAGCTTAGGTCCGGGAAACACCATATATTTT
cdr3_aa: CASSLGPGNTIYF

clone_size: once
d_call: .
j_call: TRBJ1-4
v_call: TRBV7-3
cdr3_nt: TGTGCCAGCAGCTTAACGGGGCTTGCTAATGAAAAACTGTTTTTT
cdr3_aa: CASSLTGLANEKLFF

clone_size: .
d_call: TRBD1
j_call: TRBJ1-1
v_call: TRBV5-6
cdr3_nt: TGTGCCAGCAGCTTGGGAGCGGCAGGGGGCGTGAGGACTGAAGCTTTCTTT
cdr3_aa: CASSLGAAGGVRTEAFF

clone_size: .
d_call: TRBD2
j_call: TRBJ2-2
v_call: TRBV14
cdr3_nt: TGTGCCAGCAGCCAAGTAGGCGGACTAGAGATCGGGGAGCTGTTTTTT
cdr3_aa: CASSQVGGLEIGELFF

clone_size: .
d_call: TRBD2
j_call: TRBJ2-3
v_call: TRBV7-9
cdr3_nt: TGTGCCAGCAGCTCCAGCGGGAACACAGATACGCAGTATTTT
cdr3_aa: CASSSSGNTDTQYF

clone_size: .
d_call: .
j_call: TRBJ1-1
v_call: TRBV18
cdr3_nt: TGTGCCAGCTCCGGTGCAGTCCGGAACACTGAAGCTTTCTTT
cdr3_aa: CASSGAVRNTEAFF

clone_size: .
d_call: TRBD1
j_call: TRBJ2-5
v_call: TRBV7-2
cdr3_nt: TGTGCCAGCAGCGCCCGACAGGGAGTGTGGGAGACCCAGTACTTC
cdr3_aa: CASSARQGVWETQYF

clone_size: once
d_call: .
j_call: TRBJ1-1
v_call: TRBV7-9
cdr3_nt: TGTGCCAGCAGCTTAGGTCTTGCAGCCCACACTGAAGCTTTCTTT
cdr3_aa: CASSLGLAAHTEAFF

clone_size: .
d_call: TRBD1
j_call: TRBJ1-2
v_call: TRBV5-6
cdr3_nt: TGTGCCAGCAGCTCCCCCTCAGGACAGGTCTATGGCTACACCTTC
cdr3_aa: CASSSPSGQVYGYTF

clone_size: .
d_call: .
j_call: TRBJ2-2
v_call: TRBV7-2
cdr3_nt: TGTGCCAGCAGCTTAGTTGGAGGAGCGAACACCGGGGAGCTGTTTTTT
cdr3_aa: CASSLVGGANTGELFF

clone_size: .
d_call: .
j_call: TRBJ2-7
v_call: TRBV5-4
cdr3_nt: TGTGCCAGCAGCCACGGGACTGTTAGCTCCTACGAGCAGTACTTC
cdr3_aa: CASSHGTVSSYEQYF

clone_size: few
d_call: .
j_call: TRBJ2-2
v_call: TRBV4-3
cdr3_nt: TGCGCCAGCAGCCTTGGCGGGTCAGGGGGAGGATCGAACACCGGGGAGCTGTTTTTT
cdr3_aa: CASSLGGSGGGSNTGELFF

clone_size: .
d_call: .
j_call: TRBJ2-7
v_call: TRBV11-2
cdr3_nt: TGTGCCAGCAGCTTAGATCTGGCGCGGGGTGGCTCCTACGAGCAGTACTTC
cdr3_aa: CASSLDLARGGSYEQYF